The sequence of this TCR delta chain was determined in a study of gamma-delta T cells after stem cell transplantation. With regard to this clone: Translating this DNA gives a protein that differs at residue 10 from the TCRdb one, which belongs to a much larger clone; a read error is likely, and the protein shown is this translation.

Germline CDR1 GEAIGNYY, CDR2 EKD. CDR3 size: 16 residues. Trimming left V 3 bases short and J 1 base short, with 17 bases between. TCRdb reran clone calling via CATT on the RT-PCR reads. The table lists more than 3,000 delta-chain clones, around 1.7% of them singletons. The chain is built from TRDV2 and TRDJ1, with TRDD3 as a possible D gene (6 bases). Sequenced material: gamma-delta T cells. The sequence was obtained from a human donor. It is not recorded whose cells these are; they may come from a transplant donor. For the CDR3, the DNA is TGTGCCTGTGACTTTGTAGGGGATGATAGCACCGATAAACTCATCTTT. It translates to CACDFVGDDSTDKLIF.